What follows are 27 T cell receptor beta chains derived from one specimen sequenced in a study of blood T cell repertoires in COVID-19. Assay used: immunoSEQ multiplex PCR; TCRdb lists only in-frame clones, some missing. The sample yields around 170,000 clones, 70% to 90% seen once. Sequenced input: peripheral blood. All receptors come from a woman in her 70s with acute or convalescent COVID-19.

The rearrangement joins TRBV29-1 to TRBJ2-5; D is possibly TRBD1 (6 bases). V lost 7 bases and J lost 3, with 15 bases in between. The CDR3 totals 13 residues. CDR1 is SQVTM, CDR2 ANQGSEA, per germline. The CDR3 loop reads CSASAGVKETQYF. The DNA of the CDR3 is TGCAGCGCCTCCGCAGGGGTAAAAGAGACCCAGTACTTC. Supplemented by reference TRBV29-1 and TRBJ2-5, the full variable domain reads SAVISQKPSRDICQRGTSLTIQCQVDSQVTMMFWYRQQPGQSLTLIATANQGSEATYESGFVIDKFPISRPNLTFSTLTVSNMSPEDSSIYLCSASAGVKETQYFGPGTRLLVL.

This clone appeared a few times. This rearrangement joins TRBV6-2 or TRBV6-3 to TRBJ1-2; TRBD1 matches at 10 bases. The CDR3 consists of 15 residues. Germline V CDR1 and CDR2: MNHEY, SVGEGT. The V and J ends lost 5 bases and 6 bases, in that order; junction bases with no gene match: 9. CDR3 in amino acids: CASSHRQGALHGYTF. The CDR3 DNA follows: TGTGCCAGCAGTCACCGACAGGGGGCGCTTCATGGCTACACCTTC.

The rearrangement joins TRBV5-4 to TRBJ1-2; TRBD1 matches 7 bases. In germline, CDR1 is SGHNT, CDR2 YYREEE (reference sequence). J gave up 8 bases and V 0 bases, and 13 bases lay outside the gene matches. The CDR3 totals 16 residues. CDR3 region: CASSLGDRARSGGYTF. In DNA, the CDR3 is TGTGCCAGCAGCTTGGGTGACAGGGCGCGATCTGGAGGCTACACCTTC. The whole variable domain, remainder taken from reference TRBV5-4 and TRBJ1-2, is ETGVTQSPTHLIKTRGQQVTLRCSSQSGHNTVSWYQQALGQGPQFIFQYYREEENGRGNFPPRFSGLQFPNYSSELNVNALELDDSALYLCASSLGDRARSGGYTFGSGTRLTVV.

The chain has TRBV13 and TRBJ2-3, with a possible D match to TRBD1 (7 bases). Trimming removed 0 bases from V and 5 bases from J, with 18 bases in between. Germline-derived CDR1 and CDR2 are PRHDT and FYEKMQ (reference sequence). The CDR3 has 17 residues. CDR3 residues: CASSLGFIGGGRDTQYF. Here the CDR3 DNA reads TGTGCCAGCAGCTTAGGTTTTATAGGAGGGGGCCGAGATACGCAGTATTTT.

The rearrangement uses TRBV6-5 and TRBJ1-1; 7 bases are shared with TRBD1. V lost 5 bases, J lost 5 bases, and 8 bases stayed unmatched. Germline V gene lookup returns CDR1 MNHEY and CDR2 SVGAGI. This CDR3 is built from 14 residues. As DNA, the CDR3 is TGTGCCAGCAGTCCAGGGGGTTTGGGGACTGAAGCTTTCTTT. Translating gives CASSPGGLGTEAFF.

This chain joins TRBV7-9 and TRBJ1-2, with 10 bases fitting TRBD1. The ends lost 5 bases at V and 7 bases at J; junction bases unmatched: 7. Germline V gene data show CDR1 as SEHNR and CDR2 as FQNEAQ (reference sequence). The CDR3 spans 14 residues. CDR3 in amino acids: CASSVGQGDLGYTF. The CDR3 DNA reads TGTGCCAGCAGCGTCGGACAGGGGGACCTTGGCTACACCTTC.

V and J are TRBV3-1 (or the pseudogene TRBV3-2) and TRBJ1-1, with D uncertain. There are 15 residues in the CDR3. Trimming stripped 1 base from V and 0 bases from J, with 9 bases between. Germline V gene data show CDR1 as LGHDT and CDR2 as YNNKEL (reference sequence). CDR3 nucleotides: TGTGCCAGCAGCCAAGGAAACACGTTGAACACTGAAGCTTTCTTT. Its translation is CASSQGNTLNTEAFF.

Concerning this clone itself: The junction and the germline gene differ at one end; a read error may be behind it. CDR3 nucleotide sequence: TGTGCCATCACTGAGGGGCCGGATGCGACTGAAGCTTTCTTT. It encodes CAITEGPDATEAFF. This chain connects TRBV10-3 to TRBJ1-1, with a possible D match to TRBD1 (5 bases). The germline CDR1 and CDR2 sequences are ENHRY and SYGVKD. The CDR3 runs to 14 residues.

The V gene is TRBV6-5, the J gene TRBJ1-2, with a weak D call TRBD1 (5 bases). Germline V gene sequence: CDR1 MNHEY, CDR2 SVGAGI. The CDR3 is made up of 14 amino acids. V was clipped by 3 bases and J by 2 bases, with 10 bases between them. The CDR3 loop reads CASSYRQRNYGYTF. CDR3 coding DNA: TGTGCCAGCAGTTATAGACAGAGAAACTATGGCTACACCTTC.

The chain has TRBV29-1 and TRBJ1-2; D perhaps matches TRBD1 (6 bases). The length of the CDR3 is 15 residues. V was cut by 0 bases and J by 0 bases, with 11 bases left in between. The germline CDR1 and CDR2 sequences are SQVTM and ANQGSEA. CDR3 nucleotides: TGCAGCGTTGAAGATGCACAGGGTCCTAACTATGGCTACACCTTC. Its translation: CSVEDAQGPNYGYTF.

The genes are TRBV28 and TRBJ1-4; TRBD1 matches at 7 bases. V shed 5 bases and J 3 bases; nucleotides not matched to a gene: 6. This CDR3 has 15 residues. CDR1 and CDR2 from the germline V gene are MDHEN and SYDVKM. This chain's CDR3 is CASSRSGGSNEKLFF. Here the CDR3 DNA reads TGTGCCAGCAGTAGATCAGGGGGGTCTAATGAAAAACTGTTTTTT.

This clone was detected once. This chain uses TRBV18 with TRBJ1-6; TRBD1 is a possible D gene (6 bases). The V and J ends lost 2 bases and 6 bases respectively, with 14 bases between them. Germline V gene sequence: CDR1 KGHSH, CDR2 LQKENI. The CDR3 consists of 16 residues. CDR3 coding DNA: TGTGCCAGCTCACCAAACCGGCAGGGGACTAATTCACCCCTCCACTTT. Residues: CASSPNRQGTNSPLHF.

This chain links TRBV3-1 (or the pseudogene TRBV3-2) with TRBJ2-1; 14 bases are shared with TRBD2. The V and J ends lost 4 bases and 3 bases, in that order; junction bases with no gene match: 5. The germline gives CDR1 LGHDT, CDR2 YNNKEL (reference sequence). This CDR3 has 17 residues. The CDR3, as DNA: TGTGCCAGCAGCCGAGGACTAGCGGGAGGAGTCTACAATGAGCAGTTCTTC. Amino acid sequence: CASSRGLAGGVYNEQFF.

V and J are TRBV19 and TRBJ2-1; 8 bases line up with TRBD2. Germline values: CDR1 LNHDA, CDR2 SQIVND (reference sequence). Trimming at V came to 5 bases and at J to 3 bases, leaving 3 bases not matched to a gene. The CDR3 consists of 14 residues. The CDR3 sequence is CASSPGGLYNEQFF. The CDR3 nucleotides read TGTGCCAGTAGTCCGGGGGGGCTCTACAATGAGCAGTTCTTC.

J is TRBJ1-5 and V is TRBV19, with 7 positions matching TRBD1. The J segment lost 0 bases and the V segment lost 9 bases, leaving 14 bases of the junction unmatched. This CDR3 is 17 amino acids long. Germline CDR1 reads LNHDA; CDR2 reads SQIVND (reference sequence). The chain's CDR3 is CASRDGRTGYSNQPQHF. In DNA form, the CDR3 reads TGTGCCAGCAGAGACGGAAGGACAGGTTATAGCAATCAGCCCCAGCATTTT.

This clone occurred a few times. CDR3 coding DNA: TGTGCCAGCAGCTTGGGCTCATACATGAACACTGAAGCTTTCTTT. Translation gives CASSLGSYMNTEAFF. This rearrangement joins TRBV5-4 to TRBJ1-1; D is unresolved. The V end lost 0 bases, the J end lost 0 bases, and 9 bases lay between the germline ends. Germline CDR1 is SGHNT and CDR2 is YYREEE (reference sequence). The CDR3 totals 15 residues.

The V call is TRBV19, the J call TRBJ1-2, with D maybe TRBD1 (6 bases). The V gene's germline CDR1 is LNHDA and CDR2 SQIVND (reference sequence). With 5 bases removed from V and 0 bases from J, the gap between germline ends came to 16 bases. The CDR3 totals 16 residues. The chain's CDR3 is CASSSRREGANYGYTF. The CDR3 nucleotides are TGTGCCAGTAGTTCCCGCCGTGAGGGGGCTAACTATGGCTACACCTTC.

The CDR3 is CASSPGYRGEKLFF. The CDR3 nucleotides are TGTGCCAGCTCCCCGGGGTACAGGGGAGAAAAACTGTTTTTT. This rearrangement joins TRBV18 to TRBJ1-4, with 7 positions matching TRBD1. CDR3 length equals 14 residues. V trimming: 6 bases; J trimming: 8 bases; junction bases outside the gene matches: 9. CDR1 is KGHSH and CDR2 is LQKENI in the germline V gene. Filled out from reference TRBV18 and TRBJ1-4, the complete variable domain reads NAGVMQNPRHLVRRRGQEARLRCSPMKGHSHVYWYRQLPEEGLKFMVYLQKENIIDESGMPKERFSAEFPKEGPSILRIQQVVRGDSAAYFCASSPGYRGEKLFFGSGTQLSVL.

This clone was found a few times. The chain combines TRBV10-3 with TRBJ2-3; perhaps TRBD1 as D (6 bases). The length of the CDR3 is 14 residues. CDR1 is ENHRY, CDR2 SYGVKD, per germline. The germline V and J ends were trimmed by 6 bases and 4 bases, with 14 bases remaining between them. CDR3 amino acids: CAIRTQGPADTQYF. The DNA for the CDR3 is TGTGCCATCAGGACACAGGGTCCCGCAGATACGCAGTATTTT.

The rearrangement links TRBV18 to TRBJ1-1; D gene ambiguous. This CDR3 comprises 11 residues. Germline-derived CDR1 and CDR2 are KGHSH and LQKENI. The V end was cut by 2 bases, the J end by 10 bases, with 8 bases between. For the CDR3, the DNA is TGTGCCAGCTCACCAGGGGAGGGAGCTTTCTTT. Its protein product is CASSPGEGAFF.

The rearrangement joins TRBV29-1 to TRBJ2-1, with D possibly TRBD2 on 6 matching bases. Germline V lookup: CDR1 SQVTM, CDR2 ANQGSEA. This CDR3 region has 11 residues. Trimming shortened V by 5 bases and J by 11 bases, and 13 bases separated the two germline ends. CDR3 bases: TGCAGCGTTCTATGGCGGGATAAGCAGTTCTTC. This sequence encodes CSVLWRDKQFF.

The CDR3 sequence: CASTPGLGQPQHF. The CDR3 nucleotides read TGTGCCAGCACACCAGGACTTGGTCAGCCCCAGCATTTT. This sequence joins TRBV28 and TRBJ1-5, with unresolved D. With 7 bases removed from V and 6 bases from J, the gap between germline ends came to 13 bases. The germline V gene has CDR1 MDHEN and CDR2 SYDVKM. The CDR3 spans 13 residues. The full variable domain, its missing parts supplied by reference TRBV28 and TRBJ1-5, is DVKVTQSSRYLVKRTGEKVFLECVQDMDHENMFWYRQDPGLGLRLIYFSYDVKMKEKGDIPEGYSVSREKKERFSLILESASTNQTSMYLCASTPGLGQPQHFGDGTRLSIL.

CDR3 loop: CASSLSIGGGYTF. The CDR3 DNA follows: TGTGCCAGCAGCTTGTCTATCGGGGGAGGCTACACCTTC. The chain carries TRBV5-4 and TRBJ1-2, with D possibly matching TRBD1 (5 bases). In germline, CDR1 is SGHNT, CDR2 YYREEE (reference sequence). Trimming took 1 base from V and 8 from J, leaving 12 bases between them. The CDR3 loop spans 13 amino acids.

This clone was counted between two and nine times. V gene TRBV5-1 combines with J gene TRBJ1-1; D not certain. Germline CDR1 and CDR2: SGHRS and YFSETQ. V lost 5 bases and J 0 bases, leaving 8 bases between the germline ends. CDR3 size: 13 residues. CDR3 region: CASRGTMNTEAFF. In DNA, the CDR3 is TGCGCCAGCAGGGGCACGATGAACACTGAAGCTTTCTTT.

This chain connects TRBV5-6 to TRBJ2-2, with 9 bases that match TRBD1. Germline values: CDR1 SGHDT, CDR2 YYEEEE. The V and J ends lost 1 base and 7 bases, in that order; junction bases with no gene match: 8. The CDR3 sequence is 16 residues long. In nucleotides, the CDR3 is TGTGCCAGCAGCTTGCTCGGGACAGGGTCTGGCGGGGAGCTGTTTTTT. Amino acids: CASSLLGTGSGGELFF.

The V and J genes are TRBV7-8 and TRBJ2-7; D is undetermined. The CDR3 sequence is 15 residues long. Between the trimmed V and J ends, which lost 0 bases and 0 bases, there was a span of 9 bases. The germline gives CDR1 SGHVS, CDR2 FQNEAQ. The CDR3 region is CASSLAGRFSYEQYF. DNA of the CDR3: TGTGCCAGCAGCTTAGCTGGCAGGTTCTCCTACGAGCAGTACTTC.

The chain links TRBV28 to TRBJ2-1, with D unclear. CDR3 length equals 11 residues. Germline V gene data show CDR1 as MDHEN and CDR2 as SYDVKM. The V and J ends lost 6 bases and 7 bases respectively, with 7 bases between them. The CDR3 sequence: CASSFRNEQFF. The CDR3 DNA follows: TGTGCCAGCAGCTTTCGGAATGAGCAGTTCTTC.